This T cell receptor beta chain was sequenced in a study of yellow fever vaccine responses in identical twins (dated by TCRdb to the late 2010s). With regard to the full study: The study precisely tracked vaccine-responding T cell clones in identical twins.

A word on this clonotype: This clone's antigen is unknown. Per-base qualities were not stored, and no clone one base away is much larger.

Libraries were prepared through RT-PCR. Instrument on record: Illumina HiSeq 2500. The raw public reads went through TCRdb reprocessing: fastp at Q25, MiXCR clone calling, in-frame beta chains kept. Duplicate CDR3 protein sequences are folded into a single record with the most common DNA and genes. For this sample there are 20,000 to 25,000 distinct CDR3 sequences; around 77% appear just once. Together, the top ten hold around 4.8% of the sample. On the study overall, not on this receptor specifically: The authors reported that the T cell response to vaccination in identical twins appeared partly convergent and partly personalized.

CDR3 length: 14 amino acids, cysteine to phenylalanine. Only CDR3 DNA is held: 42 bases, read in frame from base 1. At the junction V is shortened by 3 bases and J by 2 bases, with 11 bases in between. CDR1 and CDR2 are read off the germline V gene as ENHRY and SYGVKD. This receptor was identified in a woman aged 18-35 years who received the yellow fever vaccine. Donor details come from another sample of the same person, matched by shared clones. The chain links TRBV10-3 with TRBJ2-7; too little of a D gene remains to name it. The starting material was T cells from blood (PBMCs), unsorted or a sorted subset (not recorded which), obtained before or after yellow fever vaccination (not recorded which). The CDR3 sequence is CAISDIRPPYEQYF. In nucleotide form, the sequence is TGTGCCATCAGTGATATTAGACCTCCCTACGAGCAGTACTTC.